These 17 T cell receptor beta chains were sequenced from one sample in a study of CD8 T cells in ankylosing spondylitis. TCRdb reprocessed the 5' RACE reads with MiXCR, giving one entry per CDR3 protein. In the table there are 250,000 to 350,000 distinct CDR3 sequences, 15% to 25% of which are singletons. The sample taken for sequencing was blood, either unsorted or a sorted T cell fraction (not recorded which). These receptor sequences come from a male donor with ankylosing spondylitis or in good health (not recorded which).

J is TRBJ2-6 and V is TRBV5-1; tentatively, D is TRBD1 or TRBD2 (6 bases each). This CDR3 is built from 16 residues. Trimming took 4 bases from V and 0 from J, leaving 11 bases between them. Looked up from germline, CDR1 is SGHRS and CDR2 is YFSETQ. In nucleotides, the CDR3 is TGCGCCAGCAGCGGGGGGACACTCTCTGGGGCCAACGTCCTGACTTTC. Its translation: CASSGGTLSGANVLTF. Full variable domain (missing parts from reference TRBV5-1 and TRBJ2-6): KAGVTQTPRYLIKTRGQQVTLSCSPISGHRSVSWYQQTPGQGLQFLFEYFSETQRNKGNFPGRFSGRQFSNSRSEMNVSTLELGDSALYLCASSGGTLSGANVLTFGAGSRLTVL.

V is TRBV30 and J is TRBJ2-1; 10 bases match TRBD2. The CDR3 is 15 residues long. J was trimmed by 4 bases and V by 2 bases; bases with no gene match: 5. Germline loops: CDR1 GTSNPN, CDR2 SVGIG (reference sequence). DNA of the CDR3: TGTGCCTGGAGTCGGGGGACTAGCGATTACAATGAGCAGTTCTTC. Its translation: CAWSRGTSDYNEQFF.

Concerning this clonotype itself: A much larger clone differs from this one at a single base, so this may be a read error. This chain links TRBV20-1 with TRBJ2-5, with D unresolved. Germline V gives CDR1 DFQATT, CDR2 SNEGSKA (reference sequence). The CDR3 totals 13 residues. CDR3 residues: CGAERLMGETQYF. Written as DNA, the CDR3 is TGCGGTGCTGAACGACTTATGGGTGAGACCCAGTACTTC.

This clonotype was counted between two and nine times. This chain connects TRBV7-9 to TRBJ2-7; D is ambiguous. The CDR3 extends over 13 amino acids. Germline lookup yields CDR1 SEHNR and CDR2 FQNEAQ (reference sequence). With 5 bases removed from V and 3 bases from J, the gap between germline ends came to 11 bases. In DNA form, the CDR3 reads TGTGCCAGCAGCCTAGAGGCCTACTACGAGCAGTACGTC. It is translated as CASSLEAYYEQYV.

V usage is TRBV12-3 or TRBV12-4 and J usage is TRBJ2-2, with a tentative D call TRBD2 (6 bases). V lost 1 base, J lost 1 base, and 10 bases lay in between. The CDR3 contains 16 residues. The chain's CDR3 is CASSLGGSGNTGELFF. CDR3 nucleotides: TGTGCCAGCAGTTTAGGGGGTAGCGGGAACACCGGGGAGCTGTTTTTT.

This clonotype was seen many times. The chain recombines TRBV12-3 or TRBV12-4 with TRBJ2-5, with D possibly being TRBD1 or TRBD2 (7 bases each). This CDR3 has 15 residues. The V end lost 5 bases, the J end lost 9 bases, and 22 bases lay between the germline ends. CDR3 in DNA: TGTGCCAGCAGTCCGCCTGGGAGGGCAGGGGGGGCCCAGTACTTC. As protein: CASSPPGRAGGAQYF.

The chain couples TRBV19 to TRBJ2-3, with D perhaps TRBD2 (7 bases). Trimming stripped 2 bases from V and 7 bases from J, with 16 bases between. CDR3 length: 15 amino acids. CDR1 is LNHDA, CDR2 SQIVND, per germline (reference sequence). DNA of the CDR3: TGTGCCAGTAGTATAAGGGGGGGTTTTTCGAATACGCAGTATTTT. Its translation is CASSIRGGFSNTQYF.

This sequence joins TRBV5-4 and TRBJ1-5; 8 nucleotides align to TRBD1. This CDR3 contains 15 residues. V lost 4 bases to trimming and J lost 6 bases; unmatched junction nucleotides: 9. In germline, CDR1 is SGHNT, CDR2 YYREEE (reference sequence). This CDR3 reads CASSDGPGGIQPQHF. As DNA, the CDR3 is TGTGCCAGCAGCGACGGACCAGGGGGCATTCAGCCCCAGCATTTT.

This clonotype was observed a handful of times. The V and J genes are TRBV28 and TRBJ1-5; D remains unclear. The CDR3 covers 14 residues. V shed 3 bases and J shed 3 bases, with 9 bases lying between them. Looked up from germline, CDR1 is MDHEN and CDR2 is SYDVKM. CDR3 region: CASSFRVTNQPQHF. The CDR3 coding sequence is TGTGCCAGCAGTTTCCGAGTCACCAATCAGCCCCAGCATTTT.

This clonotype came up a few times. The chain uses TRBV5-1 and TRBJ2-7; 10 bases map to TRBD2. Germline V CDR1 and CDR2: SGHRS, YFSETQ. V lost 1 base, J lost 4 bases, and 5 bases stayed unmatched. This CDR3 contains 15 residues. The chain's CDR3 is CASSLRLAGAYEQYV. The CDR3 DNA is TGCGCCAGCAGCTTGCGGCTAGCGGGGGCTTACGAGCAGTACGTC.

This clonotype was seen a handful of times. The chain links TRBV20-1 to TRBJ2-1, with TRBD1 matching 7 bases. This CDR3 contains 12 residues. J gave up 5 bases and V 6 bases, and 4 bases lay outside the gene matches. Germline values: CDR1 DFQATT, CDR2 SNEGSKA (reference sequence). CDR3 in DNA: TGCAGTGCAACGGGACAGCACAATGAGCAGTTCTTC. Translating it yields CSATGQHNEQFF.

V and J are TRBV7-9 and TRBJ1-1; 11 nucleotides align to TRBD1. Germline loops: CDR1 SEHNR, CDR2 FQNEAQ (reference sequence). CDR3 length: 14 residues. V gave up 1 base and J gave up 11 bases; unmatched junction bases: 6. The CDR3 sequence: CASSLGTGGHRAFF. CDR3 in DNA: TGTGCCAGCAGCTTAGGGACAGGGGGCCATAGGGCTTTCTTT.

This clonotype appeared many times. The chain uses TRBV7-2 and TRBJ1-1; D is unclear. The V end lost 2 bases, the J end lost 1 base, and 11 bases lay between the germline ends. The CDR3 contains 15 residues. CDR1 is SGHTA, CDR2 FQGNSA, per germline. In DNA form, the CDR3 reads TGTGCCAGCAGCTTATCCCCCGAGGGGAACACTGAAGCTTTCTTT. Protein sequence: CASSLSPEGNTEAFF.

In its sample, this clonotype was seen a few times. The chain has TRBV15 and TRBJ2-7; TRBD1 agrees at 9 bases. The V gene end was trimmed by 0 bases and the J gene end by 7 bases; junction bases not matched to a gene: 4. This CDR3 comprises 14 residues. CDR1 is LNHNV and CDR2 is YYDKDF in the germline V gene (reference sequence). The chain's CDR3 is CATSRDGTGREQYV. The CDR3 nucleotides read TGTGCCACCAGCAGAGACGGGACAGGGCGGGAGCAGTACGTC.

This clonotype was counted between two and nine times. The chain combines TRBV5-1 with TRBJ2-5; 11 positions agree with TRBD2. Trimming cost V 3 bases and J 3 bases; bases outside gene matches: 7. Germline assignment: CDR1 SGHRS and CDR2 YFSETQ. CDR3 length: 16 residues. CDR3 DNA sequence: TGCGCCAGCAGCTCTCGACTAGCGGGGAATAAAGAGACCCAGTACTTC. Translation: CASSSRLAGNKETQYF.

V and J are TRBV28 and TRBJ2-7, with TRBD2 identical over 8 bases. Germline V gene lookup returns CDR1 MDHEN and CDR2 SYDVKM. Trimming at V came to 6 bases and at J to 6 bases, leaving 10 bases not matched to a gene. The CDR3 consists of 14 residues. The CDR3 coding sequence is TGTGCCAGCAGCCCGGGGGGCGGGAGGAGCGAGCAGTACGTC. This translates into CASSPGGGRSEQYV.

This clonotype was found a few times. V is TRBV5-6 and J is TRBJ1-6; possibly TRBD1 for D (6 bases). Trimming pared 0 bases from V and 8 bases from J, leaving 9 bases between. The length of the CDR3 is 14 residues. CDR1 is SGHDT and CDR2 is YYEEEE in the germline V gene. CDR3 sequence (DNA): TGTGCCAGCAGCTTGGGCAGGGGAGATTCACCCCTCCACTTT. Translation: CASSLGRGDSPLHF. Looking up the rest from reference TRBV5-6 and TRBJ1-6 gives the full variable domain: DAGVTQSPTHLIKTRGQQVTLRCSPKSGHDTVSWYQQALGQGPQFIFQYYEEEERQRGNFPDRFSGHQFPNYSSELNVNALLLGDSALYLCASSLGRGDSPLHFGNGTRLTVT.